A selection of T cell receptor beta chains follows, all from one sample in a study of response to subunit inactivated influenza vaccine. TCRdb reprocessed the RT-PCR reads with MiXCR, giving one entry per CDR3 protein. This table holds about 620,000 distinct CDR3 sequences, about 11% found once. The sample was PBMCs from blood, taken on the day of vaccination. The receptors originated from a man aged 50 to 59 who received an inactivated influenza vaccine. CDR3s include the opening cysteine and the closing phenylalanine or tryptophan. The D gene is left open where the match is weak. Rows give clone size only sometimes, using once, few, many, or a class for an expanded clone.

d_gene	abundance	v_gene	len	j_gene	CDR3nt	CDR3aa
.	.	TRBV7-2	12	TRBJ2-3	TGTGCCAGCAGCTTTCGCAGGGATACGCAGTATTTT	CASSFRRDTQYF
.	.	TRBV7-2	14	TRBJ2-1	TGTGCCAGCAGCTTAGTACTTCCTTACAATGAGCAGTTCTTC	CASSLVLPYNEQFF
TRBD1	many	TRBV11-2	18	TRBJ1-6	TGTGCCAGCAGCTTATACGGGGTACAGGGGTTGTGGAATTCACCCCTCCACTTT	CASSLYGVQGLWNSPLHF
TRBD2	.	TRBV6-5	15	TRBJ2-1	TGTGCCAGCAGTTACTCGACGGCCCTGGGGGGGGAGCAGTTCTTC	CASSYSTALGGEQFF
.	.	TRBV4-3	14	TRBJ1-1	TGCGCCAGCAGCCAAGAGCTCAGGGACACTGAAGCTTTCTTT	CASSQELRDTEAFF
.	few	TRBV9	15	TRBJ2-1	TGTGCCAGCAGCGTAGGCGAAACTAGAGACAATGAGCAGTTCTTC	CASSVGETRDNEQFF
.	.	TRBV28	16	TRBJ2-7	TGTGCCAGCAGTCAAACCTCTCTAGCGCGGGCCTACGAGCAGTACTTC	CASSQTSLARAYEQYF
TRBD1	.	TRBV12-3/TRBV12-4	16	TRBJ1-3	TGTGCCAGCAGTTTGGGACAGGCCACCTTTGGAAACACCATATATTTT	CASSLGQATFGNTIYF
TRBD2	few	TRBV29-1	15	TRBJ2-3	TGCAGCGCCCTGGGAGGGGAGACTAGCACAGATACGCAGTATTTT	CSALGGETSTDTQYF
.	.	TRBV2	16	TRBJ1-6	TGTGCCAGCAGTGAAGCGCTTCAACTTTATAATTCACCCCTCCACTTT	CASSEALQLYNSPLHF
.	many	TRBV5-6	15	TRBJ2-1	TGTGCCAGCAGCTTCCAGCGTACCCCCAACAATGAGCAGTTCTTC	CASSFQRTPNNEQFF
.	.	TRBV2	14	TRBJ2-7	TGTGCCAGCAGGCCCTTACTGGGCAACTACGAGCAGTACTTC	CASRPLLGNYEQYF
.	few	TRBV5-1	15	TRBJ2-2	TGCGCCAGCAGCTTGGAGCTAGCGAGCACCGGGGAGCTGTTTTTT	CASSLELASTGELFF
.	.	TRBV20-1	13	TRBJ2-7	TGCAGTGCTAGAGATGCCGGGGTGTACGAGCAGTACTTC	CSARDAGVYEQYF
.	many	TRBV9	16	TRBJ2-1	TGTGCCAGCAGCGTAGGGGTCGGGGGCTCCTACAATGAGCAGTTCTTC	CASSVGVGGSYNEQFF
TRBD2	.	TRBV20-1	16	TRBJ2-1	TGCAGTGCTGGAGGACTAGCGGGGGGAGCTGAGAATGAGCAGTTCTTC	CSAGGLAGGAENEQFF
.	few	TRBV4-3	15	TRBJ1-4	TGCGCCAGCAGCCAAGCCAGGCCAACTAATGAAAAACTGTTTTTT	CASSQARPTNEKLFF
TRBD2	few	TRBV11-2	16	TRBJ2-3	TGTGCCAGCAGCTTTCGGACTAGCGGGGGGGCCAATACGCAGTATTTT	CASSFRTSGGANTQYF
.	few	TRBV7-8	13	TRBJ1-2	TGTGCCAGCAGCTTAGACACCCGGTTTGGCTACACCTTC	CASSLDTRFGYTF
TRBD1	.	TRBV6-1	13	TRBJ1-2	TGTGCCAGCAGTCGACAGGGGTTAGATGGCTACACCTTC	CASSRQGLDGYTF
TRBD2	.	TRBV20-1	14	TRBJ2-3	TGCAGTGCCACTCTAGCGGGAGTCACAGATACGCAGTATTTT	CSATLAGVTDTQYF
TRBD1	many	TRBV29-1	12	TRBJ1-1	TGCAGCGTTGAGCAGGGGGTCACTGAAGCTTTCTTT	CSVEQGVTEAFF